Listed here are 10 T cell receptor beta chains from one sample, sequenced in a study of long-term antiretroviral therapy in people with HIV. Samples were assayed with immunoSEQ v3.0 at survey level. TCRdb's copy holds only in-frame clones and misses some; the assay was immunoSEQ multiplex PCR. There are over 30,000 clones in the sample; around 97% occur only once, and around 2% lies in the top ten. The specimen comprised unsorted PBMCs, sampled 7.6 years after starting antiretroviral therapy. The receptors here all came from a man aged 30 to 39 with HIV.

V gene TRBV19 combines with J gene TRBJ1-5; unclear D gene. This CDR3 has 12 amino acids. Germline CDR1 LNHDA, CDR2 SQIVND (reference sequence). V was pared by 3 bases and J by 4 bases, with 4 bases between. The CDR3 bases are TGTGCCAGTAGTATCATGAATCAGCCCCAGCATTTT. Its protein is CASSIMNQPQHF.

J is TRBJ1-1 and V is TRBV2; 7 positions match TRBD1. Germline V gene sequence: CDR1 SNHLY, CDR2 FYNNEI. Trimming removed 6 bases from V and 4 bases from J; junction bases left unmatched: 8. The CDR3 loop spans 14 amino acids. The CDR3 sequence: CASSADRVVTEAFF. The DNA of the CDR3 is TGTGCCAGCAGCGCTGACAGGGTGGTCACTGAAGCTTTCTTT.

This chain links TRBV4-3 with TRBJ2-1; 7 nucleotides match TRBD2. V lost 4 bases and J lost 4; bases outside the gene matches: 7. Germline CDR1 and CDR2: LGHNA and YSLEER. The CDR3 is made up of 15 amino acids. The CDR3 protein is CASSRLSGLYNEQFF. CDR3 bases: TGCGCCAGCAGCCGTCTTAGCGGGCTTTACAATGAGCAGTTCTTC.

The V and J genes are TRBV4-2 and TRBJ2-2; no firm D call. Germline assignment: CDR1 LGHNA and CDR2 YNFKEQ. CDR3 size: 14 residues. V gave up 0 bases and J gave up 6 bases, with 8 bases separating them. The CDR3 DNA is TGTGCCAGCAGCCAAGACGTGGCATCCGGGGAGCTGTTTTTT. It codes for CASSQDVASGELFF.

This chain joins TRBV9 and TRBJ1-6; the D is unclear. CDR1 is SGDLS and CDR2 is YYNGEE in the germline V gene. The CDR3 sequence is 15 residues long. V was pared by 0 bases and J by 9 bases, with 13 bases between. The CDR3: CASSVGLTLGSPLHF. CDR3 bases: TGTGCCAGCAGCGTAGGTTTGACGCTAGGTTCACCCCTCCACTTT.

This chain links TRBV7-9 with TRBJ2-1; 10 bases align to TRBD2. After removal of 3 bases from V and 8 bases from J, the junction contained 4 bases not matched to a gene. The CDR3 is 14 amino acids. Germline values: CDR1 SEHNR, CDR2 FQNEAQ (reference sequence). Here the CDR3 DNA reads TGTGCCAGCAGCTTCAGCGGGAGGGTTGATGAGCAGTTCTTC. Protein: CASSFSGRVDEQFF.

The chain is built from TRBV11-3 and TRBJ2-1; TRBD1 aligns across 10 bases. J lost 8 bases, V lost 5 bases, and 6 bases had no gene match. CDR3 length: 14 amino acids. Germline-derived CDR1 and CDR2 are SGHNT and YENEEA. Written as DNA, the CDR3 is TGTGCCAGCAGCCCCGGACAGGGGGGGGATGAGCAGTTCTTC. Encoded protein: CASSPGQGGDEQFF.

This chain links TRBV28 with TRBJ1-2, with D uncertain. This CDR3 has 16 amino acids. Trimming removed 7 bases at V and 0 bases at J, with 18 bases between. CDR1 and CDR2 from the germline V gene are MDHEN and SYDVKM. The CDR3 DNA is TGTGCCAGCACCCCTAGGGAAGACCGGTCTAACTATGGCTACACCTTC. Its protein is CASTPREDRSNYGYTF.

The V and J genes are TRBV11-1 and TRBJ1-2; possible D gene TRBD1, 6 bases. The CDR3 extends over 13 amino acids. The V gene lost 5 bases and the J gene lost 5 bases, with 12 bases spanning the gap. Germline CDR1 is SGHAT and CDR2 is FQDESV (reference sequence). DNA for the CDR3: TGTGCCAGCAGCCCAGGGGTCTGGTATGGCTACACCTTC. Protein product: CASSPGVWYGYTF.

The chain employs TRBV11-3 and TRBJ2-3; TRBD1 might be the D (6 bases). Germline CDR1 is SGHNT and CDR2 is YENEEA. V lost 5 bases and J lost 0, with 12 bases in between. This CDR3 is built from 15 residues. The chain's CDR3 is CASSIGGISTDTQYF. The CDR3 nucleotides are TGTGCCAGCAGCATAGGGGGAATAAGCACAGATACGCAGTATTTT.